The 2 T cell receptor beta chains in this list originate from one sample, sequenced in a study of T cells after yellow fever vaccination (dated by TCRdb to between 2018 and 2021). Reading the label with the study, this specimen's treatment or condition is: live attenuated yellow fever vaccine strain. Receptor amplification or capture employed 5' RACE. The listed sequencing device is Illumina HiSeq 2500. TCRdb handled the public reads itself, with Q25 trimming in fastp and clone calling in MiXCR, and kept productive beta chains. Identical CDR3 protein sequences are pooled into one entry, listed with their most common genes and DNA. For this sample the table gives 500,000 to 650,000 distinct CDR3 sequences, of which around 12% were detected only once. The ten most abundant clones make up about 15% of the sample. The starting material was PBMCs, obtained on the day of the yellow fever booster vaccination. The origin of the receptors is a man aged 30-40 years who received the YFV17D yellow fever vaccine.

DNA of the CDR3: TGCGCCAGCAGCTTGGATCCGTCATCTCCAGGGTCTTATGGCTACACCTTC. Amino acids: CASSLDPSSPGSYGYTF. The V call is TRBV5-1, the J call TRBJ1-2, with D perhaps matching TRBD1 (5 bases). This CDR3 is 17 amino acids long. V was trimmed by 0 bases and J by 5 bases, leaving 20 bases between them. Germline CDR1 SGHRS, CDR2 YFSETQ.

Notes on this clonotype: One end of the junction varies from germline; a read error may be responsible. V gene TRBV20-1 combines with J gene TRBJ2-5; TRBD1 aligns across 8 bases. Germline CDR1 reads DFQATT; CDR2 reads SNEGSKA (reference sequence). This CDR3 has 16 residues. The CDR3 here is CCARDLYRGYRETQYF. The CDR3 DNA follows: TGCTGTGCTAGAGACCTCTACAGGGGGTACCGGGAGACCCAGTACTTC.